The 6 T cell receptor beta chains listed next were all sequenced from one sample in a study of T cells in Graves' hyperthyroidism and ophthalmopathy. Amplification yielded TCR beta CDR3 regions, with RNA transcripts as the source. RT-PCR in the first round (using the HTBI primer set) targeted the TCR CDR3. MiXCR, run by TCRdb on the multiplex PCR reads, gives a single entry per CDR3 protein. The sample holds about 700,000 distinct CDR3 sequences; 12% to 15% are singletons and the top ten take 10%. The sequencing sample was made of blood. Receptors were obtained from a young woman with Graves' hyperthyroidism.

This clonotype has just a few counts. DNA of the CDR3: TGTGCCAGCAGCGGCACGGGACCGTTTAATGAAAAACTGTTTTTT. Its protein product is CASSGTGPFNEKLFF. This sequence joins TRBV11-2 and TRBJ1-4; D is perhaps TRBD1 (5 bases). Between the trimmed V and J ends, which lost 5 bases and 4 bases, there was a span of 14 bases. The CDR3 is 15 amino acids. CDR1 SGHAT and CDR2 FQNNGV come from the germline V gene.

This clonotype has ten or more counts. Written as DNA, the CDR3 is TGTGCCAGCAGCCACGGGACAGACTACGAGCAGTACTTC. Translation: CASSHGTDYEQYF. The chain links TRBV7-9 to TRBJ2-7; 7 bases line up with TRBD1. This CDR3 is built from 13 residues. Germline V gene lookup returns CDR1 SEHNR and CDR2 FQNEAQ (reference sequence). The ends lost 5 bases at V and 3 bases at J; junction bases unmatched: 4.

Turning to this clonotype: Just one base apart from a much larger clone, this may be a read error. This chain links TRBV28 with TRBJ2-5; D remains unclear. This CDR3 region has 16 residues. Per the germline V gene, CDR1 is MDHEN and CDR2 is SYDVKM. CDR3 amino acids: CASSRTNPGWREAQYF. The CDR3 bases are TGTGCCAGCAGCCGAACCAACCCCGGATGGAGAGAGGCCCAGTACTTC.

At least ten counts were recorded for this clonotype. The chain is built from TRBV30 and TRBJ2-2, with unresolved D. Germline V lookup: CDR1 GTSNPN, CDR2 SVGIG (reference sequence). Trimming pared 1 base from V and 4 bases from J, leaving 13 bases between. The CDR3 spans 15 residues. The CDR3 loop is CAWSGGLIPTGELFF. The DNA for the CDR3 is TGTGCCTGGAGTGGCGGTTTAATCCCCACCGGGGAGCTGTTTTTT. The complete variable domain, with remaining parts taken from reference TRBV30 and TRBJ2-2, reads SQTIHQWPATLVQPVGSPLSLECTVEGTSNPNLYWYRQAAGRGLQLLFYSVGIGQISSEVPQNLSASRPQDRQFILSSKKLLLSDSGFYLCAWSGGLIPTGELFFGEGSRLTVL.

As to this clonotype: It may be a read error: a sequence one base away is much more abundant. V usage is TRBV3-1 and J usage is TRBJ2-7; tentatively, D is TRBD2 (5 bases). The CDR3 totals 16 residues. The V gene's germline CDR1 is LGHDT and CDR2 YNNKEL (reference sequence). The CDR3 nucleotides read TGTGCCAGCAGCCTCGGTCGCAGGAGGAGCTCCTACGGGCAGTACTTC. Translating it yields CASSLGRRRSSYGQYF.

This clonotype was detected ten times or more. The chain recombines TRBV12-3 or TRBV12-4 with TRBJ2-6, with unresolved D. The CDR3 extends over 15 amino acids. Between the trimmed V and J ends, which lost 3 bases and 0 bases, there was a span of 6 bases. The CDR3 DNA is TGTGCCAGCAGTTTCCAGTTCTCTGGGGCCAACGTCCTGACTTTC. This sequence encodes CASSFQFSGANVLTF.